The 13 T cell receptor beta chains below come from one sample, sequenced in a study of blood T cell repertoires in COVID-19. Produced via immunoSEQ multiplex PCR; TCRdb's table is partial and in-frame only. The data show approximately 100,000 clones, more than 75% seen once. Sequenced input: peripheral blood. These receptor sequences come from a human donor in a cohort sampled during active COVID-19.

The V and J genes are TRBV6-6 and TRBJ1-3; 11 positions agree with TRBD1. V shed 2 bases and J 8 bases; nucleotides not matched to a gene: 5. This CDR3 has 15 amino acids. Per germline, CDR1 MNHNY and CDR2 SVGAGI (reference sequence). CDR3 coding DNA: TGTGCCAGCAGTTACGGGGGACAGGGGGGATACACCATATATTTT. Amino acid sequence: CASSYGGQGGYTIYF.

The V and J genes are TRBV4-2 and TRBJ2-1; D perhaps matches TRBD2 (5 bases). V was clipped by 0 bases and J by 7 bases, with 19 bases between them. Germline loops: CDR1 LGHNA, CDR2 YNFKEQ. The CDR3 totals 17 residues. In DNA, the CDR3 is TGTGCCAGCAGCCAAGATCTGAGCGCGGGCCTAGGGAATGAGCAGTTCTTC. Protein sequence: CASSQDLSAGLGNEQFF.

Many counts were recorded for this clone. The CDR3 reads CASSYSEGVSGNTIYF. DNA of the CDR3: TGTGCCAGCAGTTACTCCGAAGGGGTCTCTGGAAACACCATATATTTT. The chain is built from TRBV6-5 and TRBJ1-3; TRBD1 might be the D (5 bases). Germline CDR1 and CDR2: MNHEY and SVGAGI. CDR3 length equals 16 residues. The V gene lost 0 bases and the J gene lost 0 bases, with 9 bases spanning the gap.

The genes are TRBV5-4 and TRBJ2-5; maybe TRBD1 (6 bases). This CDR3 is 18 amino acids long. Trimming took 4 bases from V and 1 from J, leaving 23 bases between them. CDR1 and CDR2 from the germline V gene are SGHNT and YYREEE (reference sequence). CDR3 protein: CASSRLSGTRALQETQYF. The CDR3, as DNA: TGTGCCAGCAGCCGGCTATCCGGGACAAGGGCCCTCCAAGAGACCCAGTACTTC.

The rearrangement joins TRBV29-1 to TRBJ2-3; TRBD2 is a possible D gene (6 bases). The germline CDR1 and CDR2 sequences are SQVTM and ANQGSEA. The CDR3 covers 18 residues. V gave up 1 base and J gave up 2 bases, with 22 bases separating them. CDR3 sequence reads: CSVEVLLRGSPLTDTQYF. CDR3 sequence (DNA): TGCAGCGTTGAAGTACTTCTGCGGGGTAGCCCCCTCACAGATACGCAGTATTTT.

The V gene is TRBV14, the J gene TRBJ2-2; the match to TRBD1 covers 8 bases. In germline, CDR1 is SGHDN, CDR2 FVKESK. Trimming cost V 3 bases and J 1 base; bases outside gene matches: 7. This CDR3 contains 17 residues. The CDR3 DNA reads TGTGCCAGCAGCCACTACCCCGGACAGGGGAACACCGGGGAGCTGTTTTTT. This translates into CASSHYPGQGNTGELFF. Full variable domain (remainder filled in from reference TRBV14 and TRBJ2-2): EAGVTQFPSHSVIEKGQTVTLRCDPISGHDNLYWYRRVMGKEIKFLLHFVKESKQDESGMPNNRFLAERTGGTYSTLKVQPAELEDSGVYFCASSHYPGQGNTGELFFGEGSRLTVL.

This sequence joins TRBV13 and TRBJ1-2; weak D call: TRBD1 (6 bases). Germline values: CDR1 PRHDT, CDR2 FYEKMQ (reference sequence). Between the trimmed V and J ends, which lost 4 bases and 0 bases, there was a span of 12 bases. This CDR3 has 15 amino acids. CDR3 sequence: CASSSGHPANYGYTF. The CDR3 DNA reads TGTGCCAGCAGCTCGGGACACCCGGCTAACTATGGCTACACCTTC.

This clone was observed a single time. The rearrangement uses TRBV27 and TRBJ2-7, with D maybe TRBD2 (6 bases). The CDR3 has 15 residues. The V gene lost 2 bases and the J gene lost 7 bases, with 18 bases spanning the gap. Germline V lookup: CDR1 MNHEY, CDR2 SMNVEV (reference sequence). Here the CDR3 DNA reads TGTGCCAGCAGTTTAGACGGGATCTGGGCGGGGGAGCAGTACTTC. Its translation: CASSLDGIWAGEQYF.

Written as DNA, the CDR3 is TGTGCCAGCAGACAGGACCTGAGCTCCTATAATTCACCCCTCCACTTT. As protein: CASRQDLSSYNSPLHF. This chain links TRBV6-6 with TRBJ1-6; a weak D match, TRBD1 (5 bases). From germline, CDR1 is MNHNY and CDR2 SVGAGI (reference sequence). V lost 6 bases, J lost 0 bases, and 12 bases lay in between. This CDR3 region has 16 residues.

This clone was counted a few times. This chain's CDR3 is CASSKVGVAYEQYF. CDR3 DNA: TGTGCCAGCAGCAAAGTAGGGGTGGCCTACGAGCAGTACTTC. The chain couples TRBV7-9 to TRBJ2-7, with D possibly matching TRBD1 (5 bases). V was trimmed by 5 bases and J by 2 bases, leaving 13 bases between them. CDR1 and CDR2 (germline): SEHNR, FQNEAQ (reference sequence). The CDR3 runs to 14 residues.

The rearrangement uses TRBV19 and TRBJ1-1; TRBD1 is a possible D gene (5 bases). There are 14 residues in the CDR3. V lost 3 bases, J lost 6 bases, and 14 bases lay in between. Germline lookup yields CDR1 LNHDA and CDR2 SQIVND (reference sequence). The CDR3 bases are TGTGCCAGTAGTATGGTGCGGGGGGAATCTGAAGCTTTCTTT. This translates into CASSMVRGESEAFF.

The chain joins TRBV9 to TRBJ1-1, with D unresolved. CDR1 and CDR2 from the germline V gene are SGDLS and YYNGEE. This CDR3 comprises 16 residues. V lost 6 bases, J lost 5 bases, and 23 bases lay in between. The DNA for the CDR3 is TGTGCCAGCACCCATTCGGCGGGGTCAGTGGGGACTGAAGCTTTCTTT. The encoded protein is CASTHSAGSVGTEAFF.

The rearrangement joins TRBV27 to TRBJ2-5; 7 nucleotides line up with TRBD2. J lost 2 bases, V lost 2 bases, and 5 bases had no gene match. Germline CDR1 and CDR2: MNHEY and SMNVEV (reference sequence). The CDR3 is 15 amino acids. DNA of the CDR3: TGTGCCAGCAGTTTAGCGGGAGAGGGACAAGAGACCCAGTACTTC. Amino acid sequence: CASSLAGEGQETQYF.